The 19 T cell receptor beta chains below were found in one sample sequenced in a study of blood T cell repertoires in COVID-19. Profiled with immunoSEQ multiplex PCR; TCRdb holds only in-frame clones, not every one. The sample consists of 200,000 or so clones, roughly 84% of them appearing once. Sequencing input: peripheral blood. The receptors were sampled from a human donor in a cohort sampled during active COVID-19.

This chain uses TRBV9 with TRBJ1-2; 7 bases match TRBD1. This CDR3 spans 16 amino acids. After removal of 0 bases from V and 9 bases from J, the junction contained 14 bases not matched to a gene. Per the germline V gene, CDR1 is SGDLS and CDR2 is YYNGEE. The CDR3 is CASSVGTGLTRGSYTF. CDR3 in DNA: TGTGCCAGCAGCGTAGGGACAGGCTTGACGCGCGGGAGCTACACCTTC. Together with reference TRBV9 and TRBJ1-2, the CDR3 gives the full variable domain: DSGVTQTPKHLITATGQRVTLRCSPRSGDLSVYWYQQSLDQGLQFLIQYYNGEERAKGNILERFSAQQFPDLHSELNLSSLELGDSALYFCASSVGTGLTRGSYTFGSGTRLTVV.

The chain links TRBV11-2 to TRBJ1-1; weak D call: TRBD1 (6 bases). Germline CDR1 SGHAT, CDR2 FQNNGV. CDR3 size: 13 residues. The V and J ends lost 2 bases and 7 bases respectively, with 11 bases between them. The CDR3 loop reads CASSLWGLGEAFF. The CDR3 DNA is TGTGCCAGCAGCTTATGGGGGCTGGGTGAAGCTTTCTTT.

The J gene is TRBJ2-7, the V gene TRBV11-2, with 9 bases that match TRBD1. The CDR3 totals 18 residues. Per the germline V gene, CDR1 is SGHAT and CDR2 is FQNNGV. Trimming took 1 base from V and 1 from J; bases not matched to a gene: 11. The CDR3 DNA follows: TGTGCCAGCAGCTTAGGATCCGCGGGACAGGGCTTTTCCTACGAGCAGTACTTC. Residues: CASSLGSAGQGFSYEQYF.

This chain links TRBV19 with TRBJ1-2; 12 positions match TRBD1. The CDR3 contains 16 residues. V shed 7 bases and J 7 bases; nucleotides not matched to a gene: 13. Germline V lookup: CDR1 LNHDA, CDR2 SQIVND (reference sequence). The CDR3 DNA reads TGTGCCAGTACCATCCACCGGGACAGGGGGCCCGGTGGCTACACCTTC. It is translated as CASTIHRDRGPGGYTF.

The gene calls are TRBV28 and TRBJ1-5; 7 nucleotides align to TRBD1. In germline, CDR1 is MDHEN, CDR2 SYDVKM. There are 16 residues in the CDR3. J gave up 3 bases and V 1 base, and 6 bases lay outside the gene matches. The CDR3: CASSLFSGQSNQPQHF. The CDR3 bases are TGTGCCAGCAGTTTATTCTCGGGACAGTCCAATCAGCCCCAGCATTTT.

The V and J genes are TRBV21-1 and TRBJ2-7; the D call of TRBD2 is as the table states it, not checked on the DNA. TRBV21-1 is termed a pseudogene. The CDR3 length is 14 residues. CDR3 sequence (DNA): TGTGCCAGCAGCAAAGCCGCGCTACCCTACGAGCAGTACTTC. It specifies CASSKAALPYEQYF.

The V gene is TRBV5-1, the J gene TRBJ1-1; no definite D call. Germline CDR1 SGHRS, CDR2 YFSETQ. The CDR3 has 13 amino acids. V shed 4 bases and J shed 4 bases, with 11 bases lying between them. The chain's CDR3 is CASSVRIGTEAFF. Here the CDR3 DNA reads TGCGCCAGCAGCGTGAGGATTGGCACTGAAGCTTTCTTT.

CDR3 DNA sequence: TGTGCCAGCAGCCAGCAGACAGGGGGGTACAATGAGCAGTTCTTC. Translated, it gives CASSQQTGGYNEQFF. The rearrangement uses TRBV14 and TRBJ2-1; the match to TRBD1 covers 9 bases. After removal of 3 bases from V and 4 bases from J, the junction contained 4 bases not matched to a gene. This CDR3 spans 15 amino acids. Germline V gene data show CDR1 as SGHDN and CDR2 as FVKESK.

The chain has TRBV2 and TRBJ2-2; D not resolved. Germline loops: CDR1 SNHLY, CDR2 FYNNEI. The CDR3 spans 14 residues. V was trimmed by 2 bases and J by 3 bases, leaving 7 bases between them. The CDR3 loop reads CASSEMRDTGELFF. The DNA for the CDR3 is TGTGCCAGCAGTGAAATGCGCGACACCGGGGAGCTGTTTTTT.

This clone was seen only a few times. The V gene is TRBV9, the J gene TRBJ1-2; 7 bases are shared with TRBD1. Germline V gene data show CDR1 as SGDLS and CDR2 as YYNGEE. This CDR3 is built from 15 residues. The V gene end was trimmed by 1 base and the J gene end by 5 bases; junction bases not matched to a gene: 8. CDR3: CASSVQETGVYGYTF. DNA for the CDR3: TGTGCCAGCAGCGTACAAGAAACAGGGGTGTATGGCTACACCTTC.

This rearrangement joins TRBV6-2 or TRBV6-3 to TRBJ1-2, with D perhaps TRBD1 (6 bases). V lost 5 bases, J lost 1 base, and 14 bases lay in between. The germline V gene has CDR1 MNHEY and CDR2 SVGEGT. This CDR3 contains 15 residues. The CDR3 is CASSPLDRVNYGYTF. CDR3 DNA sequence: TGTGCCAGCAGTCCCCTGGACAGAGTTAACTATGGCTACACCTTC.

The chain has TRBV10-3 and TRBJ2-7, with D possibly TRBD2 on 6 matching bases. The V gene lost 3 bases and the J gene lost 3 bases, with 12 bases spanning the gap. The CDR3 has 14 residues. Germline CDR1 ENHRY, CDR2 SYGVKD. This CDR3 is CAISEIGDFYEQYF. The DNA of the CDR3 is TGTGCCATCAGTGAAATTGGGGACTTCTACGAGCAGTACTTC.

This chain links TRBV2 with TRBJ2-1, with TRBD1 matching over 11 bases. The CDR3 is 15 residues long. V was pared by 6 bases and J by 8 bases, with 9 bases of the junction left unmatched. The germline V gene encodes CDR1 SNHLY and CDR2 FYNNEI. This chain's CDR3 is CASRPRDRGIYEQFF. In nucleotides, the CDR3 is TGTGCCAGCAGGCCCCGGGACAGGGGGATTTATGAGCAGTTCTTC.

This CDR3 reads CASNRGWLADTQYF. CDR3 DNA: TGTGCCAGCAATAGGGGATGGTTGGCAGATACGCAGTATTTT. This rearrangement joins TRBV28 to TRBJ2-3, with TRBD1 as a possible D gene (5 bases). From germline, CDR1 is MDHEN and CDR2 SYDVKM. The CDR3 spans 14 residues. The V gene lost 7 bases and the J gene lost 4 bases, with 15 bases spanning the gap.

This rearrangement joins TRBV29-1 to TRBJ1-5; D not certain. V was shortened by 0 bases and J by 11 bases, with 14 bases between the two germline ends. There are 13 residues in the CDR3. Germline CDR1 reads SQVTM; CDR2 reads ANQGSEA. The CDR3 bases are TGCAGCGTTGAAGATGACGCGGGTCGGGCCCAGCATTTT. Translated, it gives CSVEDDAGRAQHF.

The chain links TRBV28 to TRBJ1-4, with TRBD1 matching 7 bases. CDR1 is MDHEN, CDR2 SYDVKM, per germline. The CDR3 length is 12 residues. V gave up 7 bases and J gave up 8 bases; unmatched junction bases: 4. CDR3 DNA sequence: TGTGCCAGCACGACAGGGTGGGAAAAACTGTTTTTT. Its protein product is CASTTGWEKLFF.

The chain carries TRBV7-7 and TRBJ2-1; D is unclear. The CDR3 is 15 amino acids. V lost 2 bases and J 0 bases, leaving 8 bases between the germline ends. CDR1 SSHAT and CDR2 FNYEAQ come from the germline V gene (reference sequence). The CDR3 region is CASSLKSGSYNEQFF. The DNA of the CDR3 is TGTGCCAGCAGCTTAAAGAGTGGCTCCTACAATGAGCAGTTCTTC.

V usage is TRBV5-1 and J usage is TRBJ2-2; weak D call: TRBD1 (6 bases). V was cut by 6 bases and J by 6 bases, with 18 bases left in between. Germline lookup yields CDR1 SGHRS and CDR2 YFSETQ. This CDR3 is 15 amino acids long. The CDR3: CASKRVPTGSGELFF. Here the CDR3 DNA reads TGCGCCAGCAAACGGGTCCCAACAGGGTCCGGGGAGCTGTTTTTT.

This clone has just one count. The rearrangement joins TRBV7-8 to TRBJ2-2; a possible D gene is TRBD1 (6 bases). This CDR3 contains 16 residues. The V and J ends lost 4 bases and 4 bases respectively, with 16 bases between them. Germline CDR1 SGHVS, CDR2 FQNEAQ. The CDR3 DNA sequence: TGTGCCAGCAGCTCAAAGACAGGTCCGGGCACCGGGGAGCTGTTTTTT. The encoded protein is CASSSKTGPGTGELFF.